Shown below are 14 T cell receptor beta chains from a single sample sequenced in a study of metastatic and nonmetastatic thyroid tumors. With MiXCR, TCRdb called clones anew from the PCR reads. The sample comprises 30,000 to 50,000 clones, approximately 17% of which are singletons, and roughly an eighth rests with the top ten. Before thyroid surgery, none of the patients had received any treatment. The sample was tumor tissue. All receptors come from a female donor with papillary thyroid cancer or a benign thyroid nodule (not recorded which). Some clones in this sample may be carry-over from other donors' samples.

V is TRBV6-1 and J is TRBJ1-2, with D maybe TRBD1 (6 bases). Between the trimmed V and J ends, which lost 6 bases and 5 bases, there was a span of 13 bases. Germline V gene lookup returns CDR1 MNHNS and CDR2 SASEGT. This CDR3 comprises 13 residues. This CDR3 reads CASSVDRNYGYTF. CDR3 nucleotides: TGTGCCAGCAGCGTCGACAGGAATTATGGCTACACCTTC.

The chain employs TRBV11-1 and TRBJ2-1; D is perhaps TRBD1 or TRBD2 (5 bases each). V was clipped by 1 base and J by 5 bases, with 18 bases between them. The germline CDR1 and CDR2 sequences are SGHAT and FQDESV (reference sequence). The CDR3 has 17 residues. The CDR3 DNA sequence: TGTGCCAGCAGCTTAGGCGATGGGGGTCTATCGGACAATGAGCAGTTCTTC. Amino acid sequence: CASSLGDGGLSDNEQFF.

Points on this clone: A much larger clone sits a single nucleotide away, making a read error possible. This sequence joins TRBV10-3 and TRBJ1-2, with no clear D. Trimming removed 6 bases from V and 8 bases from J, with 13 bases in between. Per germline, CDR1 ENHRY and CDR2 SYGVKD. CDR3 length equals 12 residues. Here the CDR3 DNA reads TGTGCCATCAGCGCCCAGGTAAGGGGCTACACCTTC. It codes for CAISAQVRGYTF.

This clone was counted between two and nine times. This chain links TRBV24-1 with TRBJ2-2, with a weak D call TRBD2 (6 bases). The CDR3 contains 15 residues. Germline values: CDR1 KGHDR, CDR2 SFDVKD. V gave up 5 bases and J gave up 3 bases, with 12 bases separating them. The chain's CDR3 is CATSVREVHTGELFF. In DNA, the CDR3 is TGTGCCACCAGTGTCAGGGAGGTCCACACCGGGGAGCTGTTTTTT.

The sample holds many counts of this clone. V and J are TRBV20-1 and TRBJ1-3; no clear D gene. The germline CDR1 and CDR2 sequences are DFQATT and SNEGSKA (reference sequence). The CDR3 totals 17 residues. Between the trimmed V and J ends, which lost 2 bases and 5 bases, there was a span of 22 bases. The CDR3 spells CSARPLEQFYWRNTIYF. Here the CDR3 DNA reads TGCAGTGCTAGACCGCTCGAACAGTTTTATTGGAGAAACACCATATATTTT.

The V call is TRBV12-3 or TRBV12-4, the J call TRBJ2-7, with TRBD1 matching 9 bases. Trimming at V came to 6 bases and at J to 4 bases, leaving 7 bases not matched to a gene. There are 14 residues in the CDR3. The CDR3 bases are TGTGCCAGCAGCACCGGACAGGGGAGGTACGAGCAGTACTTC. It encodes CASSTGQGRYEQYF.

There are many counts of this clone. This rearrangement joins TRBV12-3 or TRBV12-4 to TRBJ2-4; maybe TRBD2 (5 bases). The CDR3 contains 12 residues. The V end was cut by 5 bases, the J end by 9 bases, with 11 bases between. The DNA for the CDR3 is TGTGCCAGCAGTGTCGGGGAGAGCATTCAGTACTTC. Its translation is CASSVGESIQYF.

The chain has TRBV19 and TRBJ1-2; perhaps TRBD1 as D (6 bases). The CDR3 runs to 14 residues. Germline-derived CDR1 and CDR2 are LNHDA and SQIVND (reference sequence). Deletions cut 7 bases from V and 3 bases from J, with 15 bases between. CDR3 nucleotides: TGTGCCAGTACCAAATGGGGGGCAGACTATGGCTACACCTTC. As protein: CASTKWGADYGYTF.

This clone was observed many times. The sample has other DNA sequences that encode this CDR3 too. V gene TRBV6-1 combines with J gene TRBJ1-2; a weak D match, TRBD1 (6 bases). Germline assignment: CDR1 MNHNS and CDR2 SASEGT. V lost 7 bases and J lost 6, with 24 bases in between. The CDR3 totals 16 residues. CDR3 coding DNA: TGTGCCAGCATCATACGCAGCGGTTGGACAGCTGATGGCTACACCTTC. This encodes CASIIRSGWTADGYTF.

This clone showed up just a few times. The rearrangement joins TRBV5-4 to TRBJ2-6, with D uncertain. The CDR3 extends over 21 amino acids. V was pared by 0 bases and J by 2 bases, with 24 bases between. The germline CDR1 and CDR2 sequences are SGHNT and YYREEE (reference sequence). The CDR3: CASSLAGDPLGLSAGANVLTF. In nucleotides, the CDR3 is TGTGCCAGCAGCTTGGCCGGTGATCCTCTCGGTTTATCAGCTGGGGCCAACGTCCTGACTTTC.

The chain employs TRBV4-1 and TRBJ2-3; D uncertain. The length of the CDR3 is 15 residues. Deletions cut 2 bases from V and 2 bases from J, with 11 bases between. The germline CDR1 and CDR2 sequences are MGHRA and YSYEKL. CDR3 in DNA: TGCGCCAGCAGCCAATCAGGAGCCCTCACAGATACGCAGTATTTT. This translates into CASSQSGALTDTQYF.

In regard to this clone: This sample includes further DNA sequences coding for the same CDR3. The chain recombines TRBV5-4 with TRBJ1-1, with D unclear. Germline V CDR1 and CDR2: SGHNT, YYREEE (reference sequence). This CDR3 region has 15 residues. V lost 0 bases and J lost 1, with 10 bases in between. CDR3 sequence: CASSLDGVGNTEAFF. The DNA for the CDR3 is TGTGCCAGCAGCTTGGATGGTGTGGGGAACACTGAAGCTTTCTTT.

This clone was detected only a few times. The CDR3 bases are TGTGCCAGCTTCAACAGGTGTTTCTATGGCTACACCTTC. Its translation is CASFNRCFYGYTF. V is TRBV6-1 and J is TRBJ1-2, with D perhaps matching TRBD1 (5 bases). The V end was cut by 8 bases, the J end by 4 bases, with 14 bases between. The CDR3 is made up of 13 amino acids. Germline-derived CDR1 and CDR2 are MNHNS and SASEGT.

This clone showed up many times. The chain has TRBV15 and TRBJ2-5; either TRBD1 or TRBD2 may fit D (5 bases each). Trimming took off 0 bases at V and 3 bases at J, with 17 bases between the two ends. CDR3 length: 17 amino acids. Germline V gene sequence: CDR1 LNHNV, CDR2 YYDKDF (reference sequence). The CDR3: CATSRDRDSLGEETQYF. In nucleotides, the CDR3 is TGTGCCACCAGCAGAGATCGAGACAGCCTCGGGGAAGAGACCCAGTACTTC.